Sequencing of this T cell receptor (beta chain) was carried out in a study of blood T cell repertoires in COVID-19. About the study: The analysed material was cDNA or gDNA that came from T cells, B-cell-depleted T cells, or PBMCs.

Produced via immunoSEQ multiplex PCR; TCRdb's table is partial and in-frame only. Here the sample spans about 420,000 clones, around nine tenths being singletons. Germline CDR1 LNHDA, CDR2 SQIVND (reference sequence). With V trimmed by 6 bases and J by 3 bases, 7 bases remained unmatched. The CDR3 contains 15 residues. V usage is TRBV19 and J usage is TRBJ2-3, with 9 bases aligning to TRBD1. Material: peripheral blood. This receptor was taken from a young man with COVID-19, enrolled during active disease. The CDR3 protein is CASSNRGRRTDTQYF. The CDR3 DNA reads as TGTGCCAGTAGCAACAGGGGGCGCAGGACAGATACGCAGTATTTT.